What follows are 8 T cell receptor beta chains derived from one specimen sequenced in a study of cytomegalovirus exposure and HLA in healthy donors. PCR involved 60 Vbeta and 13 Jbeta primers. The protocol was immunoSEQ multiplex PCR, while the TCRdb copy is restricted to in-frame clones and leaves out a portion. The profile shows around 200,000 clones, around 79% of them singletons. The sequenced material came from PBMCs. These receptors were obtained from a man in his late teens or twenties in good health and CMV-seronegative.

The rearrangement uses TRBV19 and TRBJ1-1; 8 nucleotides line up with TRBD1. Germline trimming cut 8 bases from V and 7 bases from J; bases unmatched to any gene: 3. Germline V gives CDR1 LNHDA, CDR2 SQIVND (reference sequence). The CDR3 sequence is 11 residues long. CDR3 bases: TGTGCCAGTCAGGGGGCGGTTGAAGCTTTCTTT. Translation: CASQGAVEAFF. The whole variable domain, filled in from reference TRBV19 and TRBJ1-1, reads DGGITQSPKYLFRKEGQNVTLSCEQNLNHDAMYWYRQDPGQGLRLIYYSQIVNDFQKGDIAEGYSVSREKKESFPLTVTSAQKNPTAFYLCASQGAVEAFFGQGTRLTVV.

V gene TRBV10-2 combines with J gene TRBJ2-7, with 9 bases identical to TRBD2. In germline, CDR1 is WSHSY, CDR2 SAAADI. This CDR3 has 16 amino acids. V gave up 8 bases and J gave up 4 bases; unmatched junction bases: 15. CDR3 residues: CASSPSAGGPGYEQYF. The CDR3 region has the DNA TGCGCCAGCTCACCTTCGGCGGGAGGGCCCGGGTACGAGCAGTACTTC.

The gene calls are TRBV15 and TRBJ1-3, with D tentatively TRBD1 (6 bases). With 1 base removed from V and 0 bases from J, the gap between germline ends came to 13 bases. CDR1 is LNHNV and CDR2 is YYDKDF in the germline V gene (reference sequence). The CDR3 consists of 17 residues. CDR3 in amino acids: CATSRGAGGGSGNTIYF. The CDR3, as DNA: TGTGCCACCAGCAGAGGGGCGGGGGGCGGCTCTGGAAACACCATATATTTT.

This clone came up a few times. The chain couples TRBV11-3 to TRBJ2-3, with TRBD2 identical over 9 bases. The length of the CDR3 is 16 residues. The V segment lost 5 bases and the J segment 5 bases; nucleotides outside the gene matches: 11. Germline CDR1 reads SGHNT; CDR2 reads YENEEA. CDR3 coding DNA: TGTGCCAGCAGCGTACTCGCGGGGGGGCCGGGAGATACGCAGTATTTT. This codes for CASSVLAGGPGDTQYF.

The table lists this clone with a count of one. The V gene is TRBV5-1, the J gene TRBJ2-5; TRBD1 agrees at 9 bases. Gene TRBJ2-7 matches the end of the DNA better, so the J call may be wrong. The germline V gene has CDR1 SGHRS and CDR2 YFSETQ. The CDR3 consists of 14 residues. DNA for the CDR3: TGCGCCAGCAGCTTGGGGGACAGGGTCTACGAGCAGTACTTC. It translates to CASSLGDRVYEQYF.

The chain has TRBV19 and TRBJ2-1; 14 nucleotides line up with TRBD2. V shed 5 bases, J shed 0 bases, and the junction held 6 bases outside the gene matches. The V gene's germline CDR1 is LNHDA and CDR2 SQIVND (reference sequence). The CDR3 extends over 18 amino acids. The CDR3: CASSPGLAGESSYNEQFF. The CDR3, as DNA: TGTGCCAGTAGTCCGGGACTAGCGGGAGAGAGCTCCTACAATGAGCAGTTCTTC.

Comment on this clone: The junction departs from germline at one end; a sequencing error may be responsible. The genes are TRBV7-7 and TRBJ2-3; the match to TRBD1 covers 7 bases. This CDR3 is 14 amino acids long. The V gene's germline CDR1 is SSHAT and CDR2 FNYEAQ (reference sequence). The CDR3 DNA is TGTGCTAGCAGCTTAACGACAGGGAGTAATACGCAGTATTTT. It codes for CASSLTTGSNTQYF.

The CDR3 is CASSPADRANEKLFF. CDR3 nucleotides: TGTGCCAGCAGCCCAGCGGACAGGGCAAATGAAAAACTGTTTTTT. The chain uses TRBV7-9 and TRBJ1-4; TRBD1 matches at 8 bases. J gave up 5 bases and V 5 bases, and 7 bases lay outside the gene matches. The germline V gene encodes CDR1 SEHNR and CDR2 FQNEAQ (reference sequence). The CDR3 length is 15 residues.